These 22 T cell receptor beta chains originate from one sample sequenced in a study of T cell responses to AZD1222 COVID-19 vaccine. Method: immunoSEQ multiplex PCR; TCRdb's copy keeps in-frame clones and lacks some. The table lists roughly 78,000 clones, over 80% of them singletons. Specimen: peripheral blood, collected on day 0 of AZD1222 vaccination. The receptor source for this set is an adult in good health.

This chain joins TRBV7-2 and TRBJ1-1; the D gene is possibly TRBD1 (6 bases). Germline V gene sequence: CDR1 SGHTA, CDR2 FQGNSA. The CDR3 runs to 13 residues. The germline V and J ends were trimmed by 4 bases and 2 bases, with 8 bases remaining between them. The DNA of the CDR3 is TGTGCCAGCAGCTCACAGGGTAACACTGAAGCTTTCTTT. It encodes CASSSQGNTEAFF. The variable domain in full, with the rest retrieved from reference TRBV7-2 and TRBJ1-1, is GAGVSQSPSNKVTEKGKDVELRCDPISGHTALYWYRQSLGQGLEFLIYFQGNSAPDKSGLPSDRFSAERTGGSVSTLTIQRTQQEDSAVYLCASSSQGNTEAFFGQGTRLTVV.

This clone has only one observation. The chain joins TRBV7-2 to TRBJ1-1; 7 bases are shared with TRBD1. V shed 3 bases, J shed 5 bases, and the junction held 12 bases outside the gene matches. The CDR3 is 16 residues long. The V gene's germline CDR1 is SGHTA and CDR2 FQGNSA. This CDR3 reads CASSLVGTAVGTEAFF. CDR3 coding DNA: TGTGCCAGCAGCTTGGTTGGGACAGCTGTCGGGACTGAAGCTTTCTTT.

The V gene is TRBV11-2, the J gene TRBJ2-1; 10 nucleotides match TRBD2. CDR1 and CDR2 (germline): SGHAT, FQNNGV. With V trimmed by 4 bases and J by 0 bases, 6 bases remained unmatched. The CDR3 has 17 amino acids. The CDR3 spells CASSSQLAGFSYNEQFF. Written as DNA, the CDR3 is TGTGCCAGCAGCTCACAACTAGCGGGGTTCTCCTACAATGAGCAGTTCTTC.

The V and J genes are TRBV11-3 and TRBJ1-1; D is unclear. CDR3 length equals 15 residues. Trimming removed 0 bases at V and 6 bases at J, with 14 bases between. Germline lookup yields CDR1 SGHNT and CDR2 YENEEA. CDR3 loop: CASSLDGGANAEAFF. The DNA of the CDR3 is TGTGCCAGCAGCTTAGACGGCGGCGCGAATGCTGAAGCTTTCTTT.

J is TRBJ1-2 and V is TRBV18; 7 bases line up with TRBD1. The CDR3 spans 12 residues. The junction had 7 bases not matched to a gene; V was cut back by 7 bases and J by 8 bases. Germline V gene sequence: CDR1 KGHSH, CDR2 LQKENI. CDR3 amino acids: CASFQTGKGYTF. Written as DNA, the CDR3 is TGTGCCAGCTTTCAGACAGGGAAAGGCTACACCTTC.

The rearrangement links TRBV11-3 to TRBJ1-6; D unclear. From germline, CDR1 is SGHNT and CDR2 YENEEA. Trimming took off 4 bases at V and 2 bases at J, with 0 bases between the two ends. CDR3 length: 12 amino acids. The CDR3 DNA reads TGTGCCAGCAGCTCCTATAATTCACCCCTCCACTTT. Translating it yields CASSSYNSPLHF.

The CDR3: CASSTYRGTDTQYF. CDR3 coding DNA: TGTGCCAGCAGTACCTACAGGGGCACAGATACGCAGTATTTT. The V call is TRBV6-5, the J call TRBJ2-3; D is possibly TRBD1 (6 bases). The germline V gene has CDR1 MNHEY and CDR2 SVGAGI. CDR3 size: 14 residues. The V end lost 5 bases, the J end lost 1 base, and 10 bases lay between the germline ends.

CDR3 residues: CASSFTGVSTEAFF. The CDR3 DNA sequence: TGTGCCAGCAGCTTCACAGGGGTAAGCACTGAAGCTTTCTTT. The gene calls are TRBV7-2 and TRBJ1-1, with 7 bases identical to TRBD1. There are 14 residues in the CDR3. V was clipped by 3 bases and J by 4 bases; unmatched bases: 5. Germline V CDR1 and CDR2: SGHTA, FQGNSA.

J is TRBJ1-6 and V is TRBV3-1 (or the pseudogene TRBV3-2); the D gene is possibly TRBD1 (5 bases). Trimming removed 8 bases at V and 6 bases at J, with 14 bases between. Germline CDR1 reads LGHDT; CDR2 reads YNNKEL (reference sequence). CDR3 length: 14 residues. CDR3: CASGTGGSNSPLHF. The CDR3 DNA is TGTGCCAGCGGAACCGGGGGTAGTAATTCACCCCTCCACTTT.

The chain recombines TRBV6-2 or TRBV6-3 with TRBJ2-1; D not resolved. The CDR3 spans 12 residues. Per germline, CDR1 MNHEY and CDR2 SVGEGT. Trimming removed 2 bases at V and 10 bases at J, with 9 bases between. The CDR3: CASSYDGYEQFF. The CDR3 nucleotides read TGTGCCAGCAGTTACGACGGGTACGAGCAGTTCTTC.

This clone has just a few counts. This chain joins TRBV30 and TRBJ2-2; D is perhaps TRBD2 (5 bases). The CDR3 contains 13 residues. Per germline, CDR1 GTSNPN and CDR2 SVGIG (reference sequence). The V gene lost 1 base and the J gene lost 6 bases, with 9 bases spanning the gap. CDR3 amino acids: CAWSGFGAGELFF. The DNA of the CDR3 is TGTGCCTGGAGTGGGTTCGGGGCCGGGGAGCTGTTTTTT.

The chain recombines TRBV2 with TRBJ1-2; tentative D call: TRBD1 (5 bases). From germline, CDR1 is SNHLY and CDR2 FYNNEI. The CDR3 consists of 12 residues. Trimming cost V 2 bases and J 10 bases, with 11 bases left between them. The CDR3 region is CASSEIGALYTF. CDR3 DNA sequence: TGTGCCAGCAGTGAAATTGGGGCGCTCTACACCTTC. Full variable domain (rest looked up from reference TRBV2 and TRBJ1-2): EPEVTQTPSHQVTQMGQEVILRCVPISNHLYFYWYRQILGQKVEFLVSFYNNEISEKSEIFDDQFSVERPDGSNFTLKIRSTKLEDSAMYFCASSEIGALYTFGSGTRLTVV.

V usage is TRBV4-1 and J usage is TRBJ1-4; D is unresolved. This CDR3 is built from 14 residues. Germline V gives CDR1 MGHRA, CDR2 YSYEKL. Trimming cost V 0 bases and J 11 bases, with 13 bases left between them. The CDR3 sequence: CASSQDLGNLKLFF. The CDR3 nucleotides are TGCGCCAGCAGCCAAGATCTCGGCAATTTGAAACTGTTTTTT.

This clone was counted only a few times. CDR3 amino acids: CSVEYRDSTEAFF. CDR3 bases: TGCAGCGTTGAGTACAGGGATAGCACTGAAGCTTTCTTT. This chain links TRBV29-1 with TRBJ1-1, with D possibly TRBD1 on 6 matching bases. Trimming pared 3 bases from V and 4 bases from J, leaving 12 bases between. CDR1 is SQVTM and CDR2 is ANQGSEA in the germline V gene. The CDR3 runs 13 residues.

The V and J genes are TRBV2 and TRBJ2-7; D call uncertain. Germline CDR1 and CDR2: SNHLY and FYNNEI. The ends were cut back, 7 bases at V and 2 bases at J, with 27 bases in the middle. This CDR3 is 18 amino acids long. Here the CDR3 DNA reads TGTGCCAGCATGAAGGCACAGTCTTTTAGTGACCGACCCTACGAGCAGTACTTC. This encodes CASMKAQSFSDRPYEQYF.

The genes are TRBV29-1 and TRBJ1-1; 8 bases match TRBD1. The CDR3 is made up of 13 amino acids. Losses at the gene ends were 7 bases for V and 0 bases for J; bases not matched to a gene: 4. CDR1 SQVTM and CDR2 ANQGSEA come from the germline V gene. DNA for the CDR3: TGCAGCGCCGGACAGGGTGTGAACACTGAAGCTTTCTTT. Protein product: CSAGQGVNTEAFF.

The chain has TRBV9 and TRBJ1-6, with D hard to call. The CDR3 contains 15 residues. V gave up 4 bases and J gave up 3 bases, with 11 bases separating them. Looked up from germline, CDR1 is SGDLS and CDR2 is YYNGEE. CDR3: CASSPATNYNSPLHF. The CDR3 coding sequence is TGTGCCAGCAGCCCGGCCACAAACTATAATTCACCCCTCCACTTT. Full variable domain (outside the CDR3, taken from reference TRBV9 and TRBJ1-6): DSGVTQTPKHLITATGQRVTLRCSPRSGDLSVYWYQQSLDQGLQFLIQYYNGEERAKGNILERFSAQQFPDLHSELNLSSLELGDSALYFCASSPATNYNSPLHFGNGTRLTVT.

The V call is TRBV4-1, the J call TRBJ1-6, with TRBD1 as a possible D gene (6 bases). Germline CDR1 and CDR2: MGHRA and YSYEKL. V was clipped by 6 bases and J by 0 bases, with 12 bases between them. The CDR3 has 16 amino acids. CDR3 loop: CASRETGSSYNSPLHF. The DNA of the CDR3 is TGCGCCAGCAGGGAAACAGGGAGCTCCTATAATTCACCCCTCCACTTT.

This chain uses TRBV19 with TRBJ1-5; unclear D gene. Between the trimmed V and J ends, which lost 6 bases and 5 bases, there was a span of 17 bases. Germline values: CDR1 LNHDA, CDR2 SQIVND (reference sequence). This CDR3 spans 15 amino acids. CDR3 DNA: TGTGCCAGTAGCCTATGGCTGACCTTAGATCAGCCCCAGCATTTT. Its translation: CASSLWLTLDQPQHF.

This clone was counted a single time. The chain is built from TRBV5-4 and TRBJ2-7, with 8 positions matching TRBD2. V dropped 2 bases and J dropped 2; count of bases not matched to a gene: 3. Looked up from germline, CDR1 is SGHNT and CDR2 is YYREEE (reference sequence). CDR3 length equals 14 residues. CDR3 protein: CASSFSGGAYEQYF. Here the CDR3 DNA reads TGTGCCAGCAGCTTTTCGGGAGGGGCCTACGAGCAGTACTTC. The entire variable domain, with the rest obtained from reference TRBV5-4 and TRBJ2-7, is as follows: ETGVTQSPTHLIKTRGQQVTLRCSSQSGHNTVSWYQQALGQGPQFIFQYYREEENGRGNFPPRFSGLQFPNYSSELNVNALELDDSALYLCASSFSGGAYEQYFGPGTRLTVT.

This clone was recorded only once. This sequence joins TRBV27 and TRBJ1-2, with a weak D call TRBD1 (6 bases). The germline V gene encodes CDR1 MNHEY and CDR2 SMNVEV (reference sequence). V was trimmed by 5 bases and J by 0 bases, leaving 19 bases between them. This CDR3 is built from 17 residues. This chain's CDR3 is CASSPGTYTLPNYGYTF. The CDR3 DNA is TGTGCCAGCAGTCCAGGGACATACACACTACCTAACTATGGCTACACCTTC.

This clone was counted a few times. V and J are TRBV3-1 (or the pseudogene TRBV3-2) and TRBJ1-1; D might be TRBD1 (6 bases). V was clipped by 8 bases and J by 1 base, with 11 bases between them. Germline V gene sequence: CDR1 LGHDT, CDR2 YNNKEL (reference sequence). The CDR3 has 13 amino acids. CDR3: CASHSRGNTEAFF. CDR3 nucleotide sequence: TGTGCCAGCCACTCCAGGGGGAACACTGAAGCTTTCTTT.